The sequence of this T cell receptor (beta chain) was determined in a study of cytomegalovirus exposure and HLA in healthy donors. Study summary: The 110 or so validation repertoires used a platform that matched the one used for the roughly 700 first-cohort repertoires, as a later analysis reported.

TCRdb keeps only in-frame clones here, not all; method: immunoSEQ multiplex PCR. The table shows around 200,000 clones, with about 90% occurring only once. A 120-subject validation cohort, separate from the 666-subject first cohort, supplied the donors. Concerning this clone: Its antigen remains unknown.

Study outcomes and limitations: The study labeled more than 150 TCR beta chains cytomegalovirus-associated. A classifier reportedly called cytomegalovirus status with high sensitivity and specificity.

The germline V gene encodes CDR1 SQVTM and CDR2 ANQGSEA. The CDR3 has 13 residues. V was shortened by 1 base and J by 2 bases, with 8 bases between the two germline ends. Sequencing was done on a sample of PBMCs. The receptor was derived from a woman under 30 in good health and CMV-seronegative. This chain uses TRBV29-1 with TRBJ1-2; no reliable D call. The CDR3 region is CSVEGGENYGYTF. CDR3 coding DNA: TGCAGCGTTGAAGGCGGGGAAAACTATGGCTACACCTTC.